One and the same sample provided the 26 T cell receptor beta chains below, sequenced in a study of cytomegalovirus exposure and HLA in healthy donors. This PCR relied on a set of 60 Vbeta primers and 13 Jbeta primers. The method was immunoSEQ multiplex PCR; TCRdb's version includes in-frame clones alone and lacks a portion of them. The sample shows approximately 100,000 clones, roughly 63% of them seen only once. Input material: PBMCs. These receptors were collected from a woman in her seventies in good health and CMV-seropositive.

The CDR3 nucleotides are TGCAGCGTTGAGGGGCAGGGTAGCGGCGCTCCCCAAGAGACCCAGTACTTC. Encoded protein: CSVEGQGSGAPQETQYF. J is TRBJ2-5 and V is TRBV29-1; D possibly corresponds to TRBD2 (6 bases). Trimming left V 3 bases short and J 1 base short, with 21 bases between. The CDR3 is 17 amino acids. The germline CDR1 and CDR2 sequences are SQVTM and ANQGSEA.

This chain links TRBV5-1 with TRBJ1-1; no clear D gene. This CDR3 has 14 amino acids. The V and J ends lost 0 bases and 6 bases respectively, with 12 bases between them. Germline V gives CDR1 SGHRS, CDR2 YFSETQ. In DNA, the CDR3 is TGCGCCAGCAGCTTGGAACCGATAAGCGCTGAAGCTTTCTTT. This sequence encodes CASSLEPISAEAFF.

The chain has TRBV30 and TRBJ1-2; no clear D. CDR1 is GTSNPN and CDR2 is SVGIG in the germline V gene (reference sequence). V was pared by 1 base and J by 8 bases, with 11 bases between. This CDR3 has 12 amino acids. The CDR3 DNA follows: TGTGCCTGGAGTGAGGGAGTTGGAGGCTACACCTTC. This translates into CAWSEGVGGYTF. Looking up the rest from reference TRBV30 and TRBJ1-2 gives the full variable domain: SQTIHQWPATLVQPVGSPLSLECTVEGTSNPNLYWYRQAAGRGLQLLFYSVGIGQISSEVPQNLSASRPQDRQFILSSKKLLLSDSGFYLCAWSEGVGGYTFGSGTRLTVV.

The chain employs TRBV7-2 and TRBJ2-5; 7 nucleotides line up with TRBD2. V trimming: 2 bases; J trimming: 2 bases; junction bases outside the gene matches: 8. The CDR3 runs to 16 residues. CDR1 is SGHTA and CDR2 is FQGNSA in the germline V gene. The CDR3 here is CASSLYVGGIQETQYF. The DNA of the CDR3 is TGTGCCAGCAGCTTATACGTGGGGGGGATTCAAGAGACCCAGTACTTC.

This clone was seen only a few times. The J gene is TRBJ2-2, the V gene TRBV10-3, with TRBD1 as a possible D gene (5 bases). CDR3 length equals 13 residues. Germline CDR1 and CDR2: ENHRY and SYGVKD. The ends were cut back, 10 bases at V and 7 bases at J, with 16 bases in the middle. Here the CDR3 reads CASSSGSDGELFF. The DNA of the CDR3 is TGTGCCAGTAGTTCAGGGTCGGACGGGGAGCTGTTTTTT.

This clone was detected once. The chain joins TRBV6-1 to TRBJ1-6; D remains unclear. The germline V and J ends were trimmed by 4 bases and 4 bases, with 20 bases remaining between them. This CDR3 is built from 18 residues. Per germline, CDR1 MNHNS and CDR2 SASEGT. As DNA, the CDR3 is TGTGCCAGCAGTGTCCAGAACCCCACGCAGACTTATAATTCACCCCTCCACTTT. It is translated as CASSVQNPTQTYNSPLHF.

The genes are TRBV27 and TRBJ1-5; 7 bases match TRBD1. J gave up 2 bases and V 4 bases, and 5 bases lay outside the gene matches. Germline loops: CDR1 MNHEY, CDR2 SMNVEV (reference sequence). The CDR3 extends over 15 amino acids. This CDR3 is CASSSATGGNQPQHF. CDR3 DNA: TGTGCCAGCAGTTCGGCCACAGGGGGCAATCAGCCCCAGCATTTT.

The gene calls are TRBV7-2 and TRBJ2-7, with a possible D match to TRBD1 (5 bases). The germline V gene has CDR1 SGHTA and CDR2 FQGNSA. There are 15 residues in the CDR3. V lost 5 bases and J lost 1, with 15 bases in between. The CDR3 loop reads CASSPTQTASYEQYF. The CDR3 DNA follows: TGTGCCAGCAGCCCTACCCAGACAGCATCCTACGAGCAGTACTTC.

The count of this clone is one. The J gene is TRBJ2-4, the V gene TRBV12-5, with 9 bases fitting TRBD1. The junction had 6 bases not matched to a gene; V was cut back by 7 bases and J by 8 bases. The CDR3 is 13 amino acids. CDR1 is LGHNT, CDR2 FRNRAP, per germline. The CDR3 sequence is CASDPGQGYIQYF. The CDR3 nucleotides read TGTGCTAGTGACCCGGGACAGGGTTACATTCAGTACTTC.

This chain uses TRBV7-9 with TRBJ1-5; 8 nucleotides match TRBD1. V lost 1 base, J lost 3 bases, and 11 bases stayed unmatched. The CDR3 is 18 amino acids. Germline CDR1 and CDR2: SEHNR and FQNEAQ (reference sequence). The CDR3 region has the DNA TGTGCCAGCAGCTTAGTCGGCAGGGGGCTTACCCTCAATCAGCCCCAGCATTTT. Its protein product is CASSLVGRGLTLNQPQHF.

The genes are TRBV30 and TRBJ1-2, with 10 bases matching TRBD1. The trim removed 1 base at V and 7 bases at J, leaving 6 bases unmatched. Germline CDR1 reads GTSNPN; CDR2 reads SVGIG (reference sequence). This CDR3 region has 14 residues. CDR3 protein: CAWSGGTGVFGYTF. The CDR3 nucleotides are TGTGCCTGGAGTGGGGGGACAGGGGTATTTGGCTACACCTTC.

The rearrangement joins TRBV6-1 to TRBJ1-5, with TRBD1 matching over 7 bases. The ends lost 8 bases at V and 0 bases at J; junction bases unmatched: 4. This CDR3 is 14 amino acids long. Looked up from germline, CDR1 is MNHNS and CDR2 is SASEGT. The CDR3 reads CASLRGLSNQPQHF. The CDR3 DNA reads as TGTGCCAGCTTGAGGGGGCTTAGCAATCAGCCCCAGCATTTT.

The CDR3 loop reads CASSLHTVDSGSPLHF. The CDR3 DNA reads as TGTGCCAGCAGCTTACACACGGTCGACTCGGGTTCACCCCTCCACTTT. V gene TRBV7-9 combines with J gene TRBJ1-6, with D uncertain. This CDR3 is built from 16 residues. The V end lost 2 bases, the J end lost 9 bases, and 17 bases lay between the germline ends. CDR1 is SEHNR, CDR2 FQNEAQ, per germline (reference sequence). Full variable domain (outside the CDR3, taken from reference TRBV7-9 and TRBJ1-6): DTGVSQNPRHKITKRGQNVTFRCDPISEHNRLYWYRQTLGQGPEFLTYFQNEAQLEKSRLLSDRFSAERPKGSFSTLEIQRTEQGDSAMYLCASSLHTVDSGSPLHFGNGTRLTVT.

V is TRBV27 and J is TRBJ2-1; 8 bases are a match to TRBD1. J gave up 9 bases and V 4 bases, and 5 bases lay outside the gene matches. This CDR3 region has 13 residues. Germline V gene lookup returns CDR1 MNHEY and CDR2 SMNVEV (reference sequence). The CDR3 DNA reads as TGTGCCAGCAGTTCTCAAGGGACAGGTGAGCAGTTCTTC. Its protein product is CASSSQGTGEQFF.

Only one count was recorded for this clone. J is TRBJ2-3 and V is TRBV5-1; TRBD1 matches 7 bases. V lost 2 bases and J lost 4; bases outside the gene matches: 4. CDR1 SGHRS and CDR2 YFSETQ come from the germline V gene. The CDR3 runs 14 residues. CDR3 region: CASSLGTDSDTQYF. CDR3 nucleotide sequence: TGCGCCAGCAGCTTAGGGACAGACTCAGATACGCAGTATTTT.

The chain uses TRBV7-9 and TRBJ1-1; 11 bases map to TRBD1. V trimming: 6 bases; J trimming: 4 bases; junction bases outside the gene matches: 4. This CDR3 contains 14 residues. The germline CDR1 and CDR2 sequences are SEHNR and FQNEAQ (reference sequence). The CDR3, as DNA: TGTGCCAGCAGGTGGGACAGGGGGGGCACTGAAGCTTTCTTT. Encoded protein: CASRWDRGGTEAFF.

V usage is TRBV18 and J usage is TRBJ1-2, with 12 nucleotides matching TRBD1. The V gene end was trimmed by 3 bases and the J gene end by 11 bases; junction bases not matched to a gene: 10. The CDR3 length is 15 residues. CDR1 and CDR2 (germline): KGHSH, LQKENI. The CDR3 spells CASSPTGTGGFLYTF. As DNA, the CDR3 is TGTGCCAGCTCACCCACCGGGACAGGGGGCTTTTTATACACCTTC.

V is TRBV9 and J is TRBJ2-7, with TRBD1 matching over 10 bases. CDR1 is SGDLS, CDR2 YYNGEE, per germline. The CDR3 extends over 16 amino acids. With 4 bases clipped from V and 2 bases from J, the junction kept 9 bases outside the gene matches. The CDR3 region has the DNA TGTGCCAGCAGCTCCCGACAGGGGGCGATCGCCTACGAGCAGTACTTC. Translating it yields CASSSRQGAIAYEQYF.

This chain links TRBV30 with TRBJ2-7, with D possibly matching TRBD1 (5 bases). V was trimmed by 0 bases and J by 3 bases, leaving 15 bases between them. The CDR3 is made up of 15 amino acids. CDR1 GTSNPN and CDR2 SVGIG come from the germline V gene (reference sequence). The CDR3 loop reads CAWSVRRQGNYEQYF. The DNA for the CDR3 is TGTGCCTGGAGTGTACGAAGGCAGGGAAACTACGAGCAGTACTTC.

This clone was detected only a few times. This chain uses TRBV7-2 with TRBJ1-2; D not certain. Trimming cost V 1 base and J 3 bases, with 9 bases left between them. The CDR3 totals 14 residues. Germline V CDR1 and CDR2: SGHTA, FQGNSA. CDR3 sequence: CASSLGYRDYGYTF. DNA of the CDR3: TGTGCCAGCAGCTTAGGTTACAGAGACTATGGCTACACCTTC.

This chain links TRBV15 with TRBJ1-1, with 11 bases that match TRBD1. The CDR3 is 16 residues long. With 0 bases clipped from V and 11 bases from J, the junction kept 11 bases outside the gene matches. CDR1 and CDR2 (germline): LNHNV, YYDKDF (reference sequence). DNA for the CDR3: TGTGCCACCAGCAGAGATGCCTCCGTGGGACAGGGGGGTGCTTTCTTT. Its translation is CATSRDASVGQGGAFF.

V usage is TRBV28 and J usage is TRBJ2-1; 10 bases line up with TRBD1. CDR1 and CDR2 (germline): MDHEN, SYDVKM. The ends lost 4 bases at V and 10 bases at J; junction bases unmatched: 10. There are 15 residues in the CDR3. The CDR3, as DNA: TGTGCCAGCAGTTCGTCGGGACAGGGGTTCGGCGAGCAGTTCTTC. Encoded protein: CASSSSGQGFGEQFF.

The CDR3 DNA is TGTGCCAGCAGCTTTCAGGGTCTGAACACCGGGGAGCTGTTTTTT. Translation: CASSFQGLNTGELFF. This sequence joins TRBV7-2 and TRBJ2-2; maybe TRBD1 (5 bases). Trimming removed 3 bases from V and 1 base from J, with 9 bases in between. The germline CDR1 and CDR2 sequences are SGHTA and FQGNSA. This CDR3 has 15 residues.

This chain links TRBV7-9 with TRBJ2-5, with D perhaps TRBD2 (6 bases). Trimming took 3 bases from V and 5 from J, leaving 13 bases between them. This CDR3 is built from 14 residues. The germline CDR1 and CDR2 sequences are SEHNR and FQNEAQ (reference sequence). The DNA for the CDR3 is TGTGCCAGCAGCTTGACAAAGGAGGGGGAGACCCAGTACTTC. This encodes CASSLTKEGETQYF.

The chain carries TRBV7-9 and TRBJ1-6; the match to TRBD1 covers 10 bases. CDR1 is SEHNR and CDR2 is FQNEAQ in the germline V gene (reference sequence). Losses at the gene ends were 4 bases for V and 6 bases for J; bases not matched to a gene: 9. The CDR3 is 17 residues long. CDR3 sequence reads: CASSSRAGTGANSPLHF. CDR3 coding DNA: TGTGCCAGCAGCTCCCGCGCCGGGACAGGGGCTAATTCACCCCTCCACTTT.

This clone was recorded once. The gene calls are TRBV6-1 and TRBJ1-5; possible D gene TRBD1, 5 bases. The CDR3 runs 15 residues. Per the germline V gene, CDR1 is MNHNS and CDR2 is SASEGT. V was clipped by 6 bases and J by 3 bases, with 15 bases between them. CDR3 sequence: CASSQGIFNNQPQHF. The CDR3 DNA is TGTGCCAGCAGCCAGGGAATTTTTAACAATCAGCCCCAGCATTTT.